A single sample gave rise to the 24 T cell receptor beta chains below, sequenced in a study of long-term antiretroviral therapy in people with HIV. At the survey level, the v3.0 immunoSEQ assay was run. Clones were sequenced by immunoSEQ multiplex PCR, and TCRdb holds only the in-frame ones, with some missing. The profile covers tens of thousands of clones, with 81% appearing a single time and approximately 12% taken by the ten largest. This specimen was unsorted PBMCs, taken 0.1 years before starting antiretroviral therapy. Source of these receptors: a middle-aged man with HIV.

The chain carries TRBV7-2 and TRBJ1-2; the D gene is possibly TRBD1 (5 bases). This CDR3 is built from 14 residues. V lost 1 base to trimming and J lost 8 bases, with 14 bases between them. The germline gives CDR1 SGHTA, CDR2 FQGNSA. The CDR3 sequence is CASSLVWTSNGYTF. The CDR3 nucleotides read TGTGCCAGCAGCTTAGTCTGGACATCTAACGGCTACACCTTC.

The rearrangement joins TRBV5-1 to TRBJ2-1, with 7 bases aligning to TRBD2. The junction had 5 bases not matched to a gene; V was cut back by 3 bases and J by 8 bases. This CDR3 contains 13 residues. Germline V lookup: CDR1 SGHRS, CDR2 YFSETQ. The CDR3 DNA sequence: TGCGCCAGCAGCTCGCAGCGGGGCGATGAGCAGTTCTTC. Amino acid sequence: CASSSQRGDEQFF.

The chain has TRBV7-2 and TRBJ2-7; TRBD1 agrees at 11 bases. Germline V gives CDR1 SGHTA, CDR2 FQGNSA. V lost 0 bases to trimming and J lost 6 bases; unmatched junction nucleotides: 7. CDR3 length equals 16 residues. The CDR3 here is CASSLALRTGGIEQYF. The CDR3 DNA reads TGTGCCAGCAGCTTAGCGCTTAGGACAGGGGGCATCGAGCAGTACTTC.

This clone was picked up a small number of times. V gene TRBV27 combines with J gene TRBJ2-7, with 11 bases aligning to TRBD2. J was trimmed by 9 bases and V by 4 bases; bases with no gene match: 14. Per the germline V gene, CDR1 is MNHEY and CDR2 is SMNVEV (reference sequence). This CDR3 has 16 amino acids. The chain's CDR3 is CASSSRDSGRATGQYF. DNA for the CDR3: TGTGCCAGCAGTTCTCGAGATAGCGGGAGGGCTACGGGGCAGTACTTC.

This clone was seen just once. The V gene is TRBV5-1, the J gene TRBJ2-7; 10 bases match TRBD1. The germline V gene encodes CDR1 SGHRS and CDR2 YFSETQ. The CDR3 sequence is 15 residues long. The ends lost 1 base at V and 2 bases at J; junction bases unmatched: 3. CDR3 loop: CASSLKTGGPYEQYF. The CDR3 DNA follows: TGCGCCAGCAGCTTGAAGACAGGGGGCCCCTACGAGCAGTACTTC. Full variable domain (missing parts from reference TRBV5-1 and TRBJ2-7): KAGVTQTPRYLIKTRGQQVTLSCSPISGHRSVSWYQQTPGQGLQFLFEYFSETQRNKGNFPGRFSGRQFSNSRSEMNVSTLELGDSALYLCASSLKTGGPYEQYFGPGTRLTVT.

V usage is TRBV5-1 and J usage is TRBJ1-1; perhaps TRBD1 as D (5 bases). Germline CDR1 SGHRS, CDR2 YFSETQ. V lost 0 bases and J lost 4, with 13 bases in between. CDR3 length equals 15 residues. CDR3 in amino acids: CASSLGMGVGTEAFF. DNA for the CDR3: TGCGCCAGCAGCTTGGGTATGGGGGTCGGCACTGAAGCTTTCTTT.

This clone was detected only a few times. This sequence joins TRBV18 and TRBJ1-1; D gene uncertain. V was clipped by 5 bases and J by 4 bases, with 8 bases between them. Germline V gives CDR1 KGHSH, CDR2 LQKENI. The CDR3 spans 12 residues. CDR3 protein: CASSKGITEAFF. CDR3 DNA: TGTGCCAGCTCAAAAGGGATCACTGAAGCTTTCTTT.

The rearrangement joins TRBV28 to TRBJ1-5, with 8 positions matching TRBD1. Germline V lookup: CDR1 MDHEN, CDR2 SYDVKM. The CDR3 extends over 14 amino acids. The ends lost 6 bases at V and 7 bases at J; junction bases unmatched: 8. The CDR3 loop is CASRRQGTGQPQHF. The CDR3, as DNA: TGTGCCAGCAGACGACAGGGGACGGGGCAGCCCCAGCATTTT.

The chain combines TRBV15 with TRBJ1-2; D may be TRBD1 (6 bases). Germline V CDR1 and CDR2: LNHNV, YYDKDF (reference sequence). Trimming took off 4 bases at V and 0 bases at J, with 15 bases between the two ends. CDR3 length: 16 residues. CDR3 region: CATSKTGGLPNYGYTF. DNA of the CDR3: TGTGCCACCAGCAAGACGGGGGGCCTACCTAACTATGGCTACACCTTC.

This sequence joins TRBV7-2 and TRBJ1-1; 8 positions match TRBD1. V trimming: 3 bases; J trimming: 6 bases; junction bases outside the gene matches: 3. The germline gives CDR1 SGHTA, CDR2 FQGNSA. The CDR3 loop spans 13 amino acids. The CDR3 region has the DNA TGTGCCAGCAGCTTGTGGACAGGGTCTGAAGCTTTCTTT. Protein product: CASSLWTGSEAFF.

The V and J genes are TRBV11-2 and TRBJ1-1; no definite D call. Germline assignment: CDR1 SGHAT and CDR2 FQNNGV. V lost 3 bases to trimming and J lost 0 bases, with 5 bases between them. CDR3 length: 13 residues. CDR3 DNA: TGTGCCAGCAGCTTTCAGATGAACACTGAAGCTTTCTTT. Residues: CASSFQMNTEAFF.

The V call is TRBV14, the J call TRBJ2-1, with D perhaps matching TRBD1 or TRBD2 (6 bases each). Trimming cost V 4 bases and J 7 bases, with 20 bases left between them. CDR1 and CDR2 (germline): SGHDN, FVKESK. This CDR3 has 16 amino acids. The CDR3 region has the DNA TGTGCCAGCAGCCCCTATGGGGGGCTGGCATCGAATGAGCAGTTCTTC. Translated, it gives CASSPYGGLASNEQFF.

The chain couples TRBV19 to TRBJ2-1, with 10 nucleotides matching TRBD1. CDR3 length: 15 amino acids. Losses at the gene ends were 5 bases for V and 7 bases for J; bases not matched to a gene: 8. Looked up from germline, CDR1 is LNHDA and CDR2 is SQIVND (reference sequence). The CDR3 sequence: CASSAGTGAGNEQFF. The CDR3 DNA sequence: TGTGCCAGTAGTGCCGGGACAGGGGCCGGGAATGAGCAGTTCTTC.

The chain has TRBV11-2 and TRBJ2-1; possible D gene TRBD2, 6 bases. V was shortened by 2 bases and J by 9 bases, with 11 bases between the two germline ends. The CDR3 is made up of 13 amino acids. Germline loops: CDR1 SGHAT, CDR2 FQNNGV. CDR3 loop: CASSLTSNGEQFF. Written as DNA, the CDR3 is TGTGCCAGCAGCTTAACTAGCAACGGTGAGCAGTTCTTC. The whole variable domain, filled in from reference TRBV11-2 and TRBJ2-1, reads EAGVAQSPRYKIIEKRQSVAFWCNPISGHATLYWYQQILGQGPKLLIQFQNNGVVDDSQLPKDRFSAERLKGVDSTLKIQPAKLEDSAVYLCASSLTSNGEQFFGPGTRLTVL.

The chain combines TRBV29-1 with TRBJ2-7; D may match TRBD1 or TRBD2 (5 bases each). CDR1 is SQVTM, CDR2 ANQGSEA, per germline. The CDR3 has 15 amino acids. V dropped 4 bases and J dropped 1 base, with 17 bases sitting between them. The CDR3 loop reads CSVGWSGPPSYEQYF. The CDR3 nucleotides are TGCAGCGTTGGATGGTCGGGACCACCATCCTACGAGCAGTACTTC.

This clone appeared a single time. The chain is built from TRBV28 and TRBJ2-1; no definite D call. The V gene lost 8 bases and the J gene lost 4 bases, with 6 bases spanning the gap. Per germline, CDR1 MDHEN and CDR2 SYDVKM. The CDR3 covers 11 residues. As DNA, the CDR3 is TGTGCCAGCGCTGATTACAATGAGCAGTTCTTC. This sequence encodes CASADYNEQFF.

In this sample, this clone turned up once. This sequence joins TRBV29-1 and TRBJ1-1; D is ambiguous. V was trimmed by 4 bases and J by 0 bases, leaving 9 bases between them. The germline V gene has CDR1 SQVTM and CDR2 ANQGSEA. CDR3 length equals 13 residues. The CDR3, as DNA: TGCAGCGTTGTTCTCCAGATGAACACTGAAGCTTTCTTT. Amino acid sequence: CSVVLQMNTEAFF.

This chain uses TRBV7-2 with TRBJ2-5; 9 bases are a match to TRBD1. Germline assignment: CDR1 SGHTA and CDR2 FQGNSA. J was trimmed by 5 bases and V by 5 bases; bases with no gene match: 3. The CDR3 extends over 13 amino acids. CDR3 nucleotides: TGTGCCAGCAGCGCCGGGACAGGGGAGACCCAGTACTTC. Its protein is CASSAGTGETQYF.

The chain uses TRBV7-7 and TRBJ2-7; 11 nucleotides match TRBD2. V was pared by 4 bases and J by 6 bases, with 17 bases of the junction left unmatched. Looked up from germline, CDR1 is SSHAT and CDR2 is FNYEAQ (reference sequence). The CDR3 sequence is 18 residues long. The CDR3 DNA sequence: TGTGCCAGCAGCTCCAGGCGCTCCACTAGCGGGAGACCAGGCGAGCAGTACTTC. Amino acids: CASSSRRSTSGRPGEQYF.

As concerns this clone: This same CDR3 is encoded by further DNA sequences in the sample. The chain couples TRBV11-2 to TRBJ2-1, with TRBD2 identical over 9 bases. Per the germline V gene, CDR1 is SGHAT and CDR2 is FQNNGV. The CDR3 extends over 16 amino acids. J was trimmed by 0 bases and V by 2 bases; bases with no gene match: 2. The CDR3 DNA follows: TGTGCCAGCAGCTTATTTAGCGGGAGCTCCTACAATGAGCAGTTCTTC. Its translation: CASSLFSGSSYNEQFF.

This clone has more than one count but fewer than ten. The chain joins TRBV6-5 to TRBJ2-7; D may be TRBD2 (5 bases). The germline CDR1 and CDR2 sequences are MNHEY and SVGAGI. The length of the CDR3 is 13 residues. V lost 6 bases and J 5 bases, leaving 14 bases between the germline ends. DNA for the CDR3: TGTGCCAGCAGCTCCGGGGTCAGGCACGAGCAGTACTTC. Protein product: CASSSGVRHEQYF.

This clone appeared a single time. V is TRBV11-1 and J is TRBJ2-2; 8 nucleotides match TRBD2. The CDR3 contains 15 residues. CDR1 is SGHAT and CDR2 is FQDESV in the germline V gene (reference sequence). Germline trimming cut 8 bases from V and 6 bases from J; bases unmatched to any gene: 11. This CDR3 reads CASGGLADWAGELFF. CDR3 in DNA: TGTGCCAGCGGCGGACTAGCCGATTGGGCCGGGGAGCTGTTTTTT.

This clone was counted only a few times. This sequence joins TRBV7-2 and TRBJ2-7, with 7 positions matching TRBD1. With V trimmed by 1 base and J by 3 bases, 6 bases remained unmatched. The germline V gene encodes CDR1 SGHTA and CDR2 FQGNSA. This CDR3 contains 15 residues. CDR3 DNA sequence: TGTGCCAGCAGCTTAGAGGGGACAGAGAGCTACGAGCAGTACTTC. This translates into CASSLEGTESYEQYF. The full variable domain, in which reference TRBV7-2 and TRBJ2-7 provide the parts outside the CDR3, is GAGVSQSPSNKVTEKGKDVELRCDPISGHTALYWYRQSLGQGLEFLIYFQGNSAPDKSGLPSDRFSAERTGGSVSTLTIQRTQQEDSAVYLCASSLEGTESYEQYFGPGTRLTVT.

V usage is TRBV6-5 and J usage is TRBJ1-5; D is possibly TRBD1 (5 bases). Trimming left V 5 bases short and J 2 bases short, with 7 bases between. Per the germline V gene, CDR1 is MNHEY and CDR2 is SVGAGI. The CDR3 sequence is 13 residues long. CDR3 in amino acids: CASSMGGNQPQHF. The CDR3 DNA reads TGTGCCAGCAGTATGGGGGGCAATCAGCCCCAGCATTTT.